This note documents a single TCR beta chain sequence. A few counts support this clone. The antigen it binds to is not known. No per-base quality is available; no much larger clone lies one base away. Looking up the germline V gene yields CDR1 KGHDR and CDR2 SFDVKD. The CDR3 has 11 amino acids, counting the end cysteine and phenylalanine. Here the CDR3 DNA is all that survives: 33 bases in frame from base 1. Deletion took 9 bases off V and 0 bases off J, with a span of 4 bases between the germline ends. TCRbeta CDR3 regions were amplified from genomic DNA by means of the immunoSEQ Assay, a bias-controlled multiplex PCR. On the study's bioinformatics: Nucleated cell counts per sample were estimated from amplification of reference gene primers within the assay. To quantify the absolute abundance of each unique TCRbeta CDR3 rearrangement, sequence reads were collapsed and filtered. Productive Simpson clonality was computed per sample as the square root of Simpson's diversity index over productive rearrangements. As stored in TCRdb, this immuneACCESS dataset retains in-frame rearrangements with V and J assigned. A fraction of the clones does not appear; measured against another copy, unresolved V genes explain less than half of the discrepancy, and the remainder lacks a known reason. That table furnishes V, J and clone size, whereas the DNA furnished D and trimming. For this sample the table gives around 200,000 clones, of which about 88% were detected only once. The ten top clones hold under 15% of the sample.

This sample was included in a study of blood T cell repertoires in COVID-19 (dated by TCRdb to 2020 to 2022). The study in broad terms: Collaborator samples came from the United States, Italy and Spain and covered acute and convalescent phases of COVID-19. Deeply sampled blood TCRbeta repertoires from subjects exposed to, actively infected with, or recovered from COVID-19 were included in the dataset. Nearly every sample came with metadata listing a de-identified subject ID, COVID-19 status, age in years and sex. The repertoires were released in a freely available public database meant as a resource for research on the immune response to SARS-CoV-2. Where HLA class I and class II types were available, the types were taken from metadata supplied by the sample provider, not from assay-based typing. The samples were drawn from two sources: the first 160 participants of the ongoing ImmuneRACE study, and about 1,300 subjects contributed by 6 global collaborators. The material from the prospective study consisted of cDNA or gDNA derived from T cells, B-cell-depleted T cells, or PBMCs.

Each collaborating institution followed its own protocols to collect whole blood in K2EDTA tubes. For TCRbeta analysis, collaborators shipped samples in one of three forms: frozen whole blood, isolated PBMCs, or DNA extracted from either of those sample types. What the authors observed across the whole study: Clinical and demographic metadata were provided uncurated, with the amount varying by source and participant.

Sequences were obtained from peripheral blood. The V and J segments used are TRBV24-1 and TRBJ1-2; confidence is insufficient to name the D gene. The sequence came from a man aged 30 to 39 with active or convalescent COVID-19. The CDR3 protein: CATETNYGYTF. The DNA reads as follows: TGTGCCACCGAGACTAACTATGGCTACACCTTC.